These 19 T cell receptor beta chains came from one sample sequenced in a study of shared T cell receptors in the human thymus. The protocol was immunoSEQ multiplex PCR, while the TCRdb copy is restricted to in-frame clones and leaves out a portion. The sample contains 700,000 or so clones, roughly 85% of which appear only once. This sample was also put to use in a study of human thymus T cells.

The sequencing input was thymocytes. The receptors stem from a girl under three years old with a congenital heart defect.

V usage is TRBV30 and J usage is TRBJ1-6; D uncertain. Germline V gene lookup returns CDR1 GTSNPN and CDR2 SVGIG (reference sequence). V was clipped by 5 bases and J by 0 bases, with 17 bases between them. The CDR3 loop spans 17 amino acids. CDR3 in amino acids: CAWAARSFGSYNSPLHF. CDR3 DNA: TGTGCCTGGGCTGCCAGGTCCTTCGGCTCCTATAATTCACCCCTCCACTTT.

This chain joins TRBV5-5 and TRBJ2-5, with TRBD2 identical over 8 bases. The germline CDR1 and CDR2 sequences are SGHKS and YYEKEE (reference sequence). The V segment lost 4 bases and the J segment 3 bases; nucleotides outside the gene matches: 8. The CDR3 is 15 amino acids. Here the CDR3 reads CASSPPGLGKETQYF. CDR3 in DNA: TGTGCCAGCAGCCCCCCGGGACTAGGAAAAGAGACCCAGTACTTC.

Only a few counts were recorded for this clone. This chain uses TRBV4-1 with TRBJ1-2, with D perhaps matching TRBD1 (5 bases). Deletions cut 4 bases from V and 5 bases from J, with 14 bases between. The CDR3 runs 14 residues. Looked up from germline, CDR1 is MGHRA and CDR2 is YSYEKL. CDR3 region: CASSPRGSYYGYTF. In nucleotides, the CDR3 is TGCGCCAGCAGCCCTAGGGGATCCTATTATGGCTACACCTTC.

This chain uses TRBV4-3 with TRBJ2-1, with D hard to call. CDR1 is LGHNA and CDR2 is YSLEER in the germline V gene. This CDR3 has 14 amino acids. The V end was cut by 1 base, the J end by 7 bases, with 11 bases between. CDR3 region: CASSQVETENEQFF. CDR3 DNA sequence: TGCGCCAGCAGCCAAGTCGAGACTGAAAATGAGCAGTTCTTC.

The genes are TRBV5-1 and TRBJ1-6; 8 nucleotides align to TRBD1. CDR3 length: 16 residues. Germline CDR1 is SGHRS and CDR2 is YFSETQ. Unmatched junction bases numbered 0, after V lost 1 base and J lost 0 bases. The CDR3 sequence is CASSLQGASYNSPLHF. In DNA, the CDR3 is TGCGCCAGCAGCTTGCAGGGGGCCTCCTATAATTCACCCCTCCACTTT.

This clone was recorded only once. Here the CDR3 reads CASSGLRDRSLTAEAFF. CDR3 in DNA: TGTGCCAGCTCAGGACTCCGGGACAGGAGCCTGACGGCTGAAGCTTTCTTT. The chain has TRBV18 and TRBJ1-1; 8 nucleotides line up with TRBD1. V lost 5 bases and J lost 6; bases outside the gene matches: 17. There are 17 residues in the CDR3. The germline V gene has CDR1 KGHSH and CDR2 LQKENI.

The chain is built from TRBV15 and TRBJ2-1, with 12 bases aligning to TRBD2. In germline, CDR1 is LNHNV, CDR2 YYDKDF (reference sequence). The CDR3 covers 20 residues. Trimming removed 4 bases from V and 7 bases from J; junction bases left unmatched: 20. The CDR3 protein is CATSKVTSGGSSSPQNEQFF. CDR3 DNA: TGTGCCACCAGCAAAGTAACTAGCGGGGGGTCCTCTTCCCCCCAAAATGAGCAGTTCTTC.

This clone was detected once. V usage is TRBV28 and J usage is TRBJ2-7, with 14 bases matching TRBD2. The CDR3 is 19 amino acids. In germline, CDR1 is MDHEN, CDR2 SYDVKM. The J segment lost 2 bases and the V segment lost 7 bases, leaving 16 bases of the junction unmatched. CDR3 protein: CASTPGGGLAGEVTYEQYF. CDR3 nucleotides: TGTGCCAGCACCCCGGGGGGGGGACTAGCGGGGGAGGTGACCTACGAGCAGTACTTC.

The CDR3 DNA reads TGTGCCACCAGCAGAGATTACGTAGCACTAGAGACCCAGTACTTC. Its translation: CATSRDYVALETQYF. This chain uses TRBV15 with TRBJ2-5; D remains unclear. Germline assignment: CDR1 LNHNV and CDR2 YYDKDF (reference sequence). The CDR3 loop spans 15 amino acids. Trimming removed 0 bases from V and 4 bases from J, with 12 bases in between.

J is TRBJ1-3 and V is TRBV19; D possibly corresponds to TRBD1 (5 bases). This CDR3 has 21 residues. Germline CDR1 reads LNHDA; CDR2 reads SQIVND (reference sequence). V gave up 5 bases and J gave up 2 bases, with 31 bases separating them. This chain's CDR3 is CASSPQVGARHRNLAGNTIYF. Here the CDR3 DNA reads TGTGCCAGTAGTCCACAGGTTGGGGCAAGACATCGGAATCTTGCTGGAAACACCATATATTTT.

The chain uses TRBV14 and TRBJ1-6; TRBD1 is a possible D gene (5 bases). CDR3 length: 13 residues. The germline V gene encodes CDR1 SGHDN and CDR2 FVKESK. Trimming pared 3 bases from V and 10 bases from J, leaving 10 bases between. The CDR3, as DNA: TGTGCCAGCAGCCAGTTAAGGGGATCACCCCTCCACTTT. Residues: CASSQLRGSPLHF.

The V call is TRBV18, the J call TRBJ2-7; no definite D call. The CDR3 extends over 13 amino acids. Looked up from germline, CDR1 is KGHSH and CDR2 is LQKENI. V was pared by 2 bases and J by 6 bases, with 11 bases between. CDR3 DNA: TGTGCCAGCTCACCATTGGTTAACTCCGAGCAGTACTTC. It translates to CASSPLVNSEQYF. The full variable domain, in which reference TRBV18 and TRBJ2-7 provide the parts outside the CDR3, is NAGVMQNPRHLVRRRGQEARLRCSPMKGHSHVYWYRQLPEEGLKFMVYLQKENIIDESGMPKERFSAEFPKEGPSILRIQQVVRGDSAAYFCASSPLVNSEQYFGPGTRLTVT.

This rearrangement joins TRBV5-1 to TRBJ1-1; 7 positions match TRBD1. The J segment lost 3 bases and the V segment lost 2 bases, leaving 7 bases of the junction unmatched. CDR1 and CDR2 from the germline V gene are SGHRS and YFSETQ. The CDR3 has 15 residues. CDR3 sequence (DNA): TGCGCCAGCAGCTTTACCGGACAGGTCGACACTGAAGCTTTCTTT. Encoded protein: CASSFTGQVDTEAFF.

The rearrangement joins TRBV2 to TRBJ2-7, with 7 bases aligning to TRBD1. This CDR3 has 14 residues. The V and J ends lost 5 bases and 3 bases, in that order; junction bases with no gene match: 7. CDR1 SNHLY and CDR2 FYNNEI come from the germline V gene. The CDR3 loop is CASSSGTENYEQYF. The CDR3 DNA reads TGTGCCAGCAGTTCAGGGACAGAGAACTACGAGCAGTACTTC. Complete variable domain (other parts from reference TRBV2 and TRBJ2-7): EPEVTQTPSHQVTQMGQEVILRCVPISNHLYFYWYRQILGQKVEFLVSFYNNEISEKSEIFDDQFSVERPDGSNFTLKIRSTKLEDSAMYFCASSSGTENYEQYFGPGTRLTVT.

V is TRBV5-5 and J is TRBJ1-1; D is undetermined. Germline CDR1 reads SGHKS; CDR2 reads YYEKEE (reference sequence). The length of the CDR3 is 19 residues. V was clipped by 5 bases and J by 0 bases, with 26 bases between them. CDR3 sequence (DNA): TGTGCCAGCAGAGGACGCGGACGGTTACCCAGCGGGGTGAACACTGAAGCTTTCTTT. Its translation: CASRGRGRLPSGVNTEAFF.

This chain connects TRBV7-9 to TRBJ1-2, with 9 nucleotides matching TRBD1. Germline V gene lookup returns CDR1 SEHNR and CDR2 FQNEAQ (reference sequence). CDR3 length: 17 residues. V gave up 3 bases and J gave up 8 bases; unmatched junction bases: 16. The CDR3 loop reads CASSFKEGTGSAVGYTF. The CDR3 bases are TGTGCCAGCAGCTTTAAGGAGGGGACAGGGAGCGCGGTAGGCTACACCTTC.

This clone was seen once. This chain connects TRBV7-2 to TRBJ1-1; a possible D gene is TRBD1 (5 bases). Trimming shortened V by 1 base and J by 7 bases, and 7 bases separated the two germline ends. This CDR3 is 12 amino acids long. Germline V gene lookup returns CDR1 SGHTA and CDR2 FQGNSA. The CDR3 loop is CASSLGQNEAFF. Written as DNA, the CDR3 is TGTGCCAGCAGCTTAGGACAGAATGAAGCTTTCTTT.

The CDR3 nucleotides are TGTGCCAGCAGCTTAGGAATCGGGACAGGGGACGAAAAACTGTTTTTT. Translating gives CASSLGIGTGDEKLFF. The rearrangement links TRBV7-9 to TRBJ1-4; 10 bases fit TRBD1. CDR1 and CDR2 from the germline V gene are SEHNR and FQNEAQ (reference sequence). V lost 1 base to trimming and J lost 8 bases; unmatched junction nucleotides: 7. The CDR3 totals 16 residues.

V and J are TRBV6-6 and TRBJ1-5; D may be TRBD1 (5 bases). V lost 6 bases and J lost 4, with 16 bases in between. Germline CDR1 is MNHNY and CDR2 is SVGAGI (reference sequence). The length of the CDR3 is 15 residues. The CDR3 protein is CASSPWRGGNQPQHF. In DNA form, the CDR3 reads TGTGCCAGCAGCCCCTGGCGGGGGGGAAATCAGCCCCAGCATTTT.